This T cell receptor beta chain was documented in a study of tumor-infiltrating lymphocytes in primary liver carcinoma. Study-wide background: Resection treated the patients' primary liver carcinoma.

CDR1 is SGHAT, CDR2 FQDESV, per germline (reference sequence). The V gene lost 5 bases and the J gene lost 1 base, with 14 bases spanning the gap. This CDR3 comprises 15 residues. Study-wide findings and caveats: Tumors reached a significantly greater top-250-clone fraction than blood did (p = 0.039).

Germline DNA was also extracted, while the blood RNA originated from unsorted whole blood. Surgery was preceded by the collection of four milliliters of peripheral blood. From approximately 0.5 ug of total RNA, TCR beta-specific cDNA was reverse-transcribed using a constant-region primer. Each TCR beta library was derived from three nested multiplex PCR rounds that employed slightly modified ARM-PCR. Two initial PCR rounds of ten to eleven cycles each paired TRBV1-TRBV30 forward primers with a C-beta reverse primer. TCRdb reprocessed the multiplex PCR reads via MiXCR and lists one record per CDR3 protein. Found here are roughly 330,000 distinct CDR3 sequences, 65% of them singletons; the top ten hold roughly 6%. This clonotype was counted many times. Its specificity is not known.

This TCR came from a middle-aged man with primary liver carcinoma and hepatitis B virus infection. The source material was peripheral blood. The rearrangement links TRBV11-1 to TRBJ1-2, with a tentative D call TRBD1 (6 bases). The CDR3 is CASSLRDTNNYGYTF. In DNA form, the CDR3 reads TGTGCCAGCAGCCTACGGGACACAAATAACTATGGCTACACCTTC.